Presented here are 17 T cell receptor beta chains from one specimen sequenced in a study of blood T cell repertoires in COVID-19. Libraries were prepared by immunoSEQ multiplex PCR; TCRdb keeps only in-frame clonotypes and omits some of them. The table lists 190,000 or so clones, around 89% of them singletons. Sequencing was carried out using PBMCs or T cells enriched from blood (not recorded which). Source of these receptors: a man younger than 40 who had recovered from COVID-19.

The V call is TRBV20-1, the J call TRBJ2-1; 8 bases align to TRBD2. The germline gives CDR1 DFQATT, CDR2 SNEGSKA (reference sequence). Germline trimming cut 3 bases from V and 8 bases from J; bases unmatched to any gene: 6. CDR3 size: 13 residues. The CDR3 here is CSASRGGADEQFF. The CDR3 nucleotides are TGCAGTGCTAGTCGGGGGGGGGCCGATGAGCAGTTCTTC.

The sample holds a few counts of this clone. DNA of the CDR3: TGTGCCAGCTTACTACAGGGGTCCGACAATGAGCAGTTCTTC. It codes for CASLLQGSDNEQFF. The chain carries TRBV5-4 and TRBJ2-1; 7 bases line up with TRBD1. Unmatched junction bases numbered 9, after V lost 7 bases and J lost 5 bases. The CDR3 totals 14 residues. Germline CDR1 reads SGHNT; CDR2 reads YYREEE (reference sequence).

This chain links TRBV6-2 or TRBV6-3 with TRBJ2-3, with 10 nucleotides matching TRBD2. CDR3 length: 15 amino acids. V was pared by 6 bases and J by 1 base, with 4 bases of the junction left unmatched. The V gene's germline CDR1 is MNHEY and CDR2 SVGEGT. CDR3 in amino acids: CASSRGTSGTDTQYF. In nucleotides, the CDR3 is TGTGCCAGCAGCAGAGGGACTAGCGGCACAGATACGCAGTATTTT.

The rearrangement links TRBV10-3 to TRBJ2-5; D ambiguous. CDR3 length equals 12 residues. Germline values: CDR1 ENHRY, CDR2 SYGVKD. Trimming removed 2 bases at V and 5 bases at J, with 6 bases between. The CDR3 is CAISEMGETQYF. CDR3 bases: TGTGCCATCAGTGAGATGGGCGAGACCCAGTACTTC.

The J gene is TRBJ1-3, the V gene TRBV18; the D gene is possibly TRBD1 (6 bases). The CDR3 spans 17 residues. V was pared by 2 bases and J by 2 bases, with 16 bases between. Germline CDR1 reads KGHSH; CDR2 reads LQKENI. The CDR3 DNA is TGTGCCAGCTCACCAGACTCTCAGGGGTCGGCTGGAAACACCATATATTTT. It encodes CASSPDSQGSAGNTIYF.

This clone came up once. The genes are TRBV7-9 and TRBJ2-7; 7 bases are shared with TRBD1. The CDR3 is made up of 15 amino acids. V gave up 5 bases and J gave up 3 bases; unmatched junction bases: 10. Looked up from germline, CDR1 is SEHNR and CDR2 is FQNEAQ (reference sequence). In DNA, the CDR3 is TGTGCCAGCAGCAATCCGGGACAGAGAGTCTACGAGCAGTACTTC. The encoded protein is CASSNPGQRVYEQYF.

This clone was counted a few times. This sequence joins TRBV10-1 and TRBJ2-2; D perhaps matches TRBD1 (5 bases). The CDR3 is made up of 14 amino acids. The germline V gene has CDR1 WNHNN and CDR2 SYGVQD (reference sequence). The V end lost 5 bases, the J end lost 3 bases, and 10 bases lay between the germline ends. The CDR3 sequence: CASSYRHDTGELFF. CDR3 nucleotides: TGCGCCAGCAGTTACAGGCACGACACCGGGGAGCTGTTTTTT.

CDR3 protein: CASSYGGLGNTEAFF. DNA for the CDR3: TGTGCCAGCAGTTACGGAGGCCTAGGAAACACTGAAGCTTTCTTT. The rearrangement links TRBV6-2 or TRBV6-3 to TRBJ1-1; D gene unclear. The ends were cut back, 2 bases at V and 2 bases at J, with 12 bases in the middle. CDR1 and CDR2 (germline): MNHEY, SVGEGT. CDR3 size: 15 residues.

This rearrangement joins TRBV4-2 to TRBJ2-1, with TRBD2 matching 11 bases. The CDR3 is 18 amino acids. V shed 4 bases, J shed 0 bases, and the junction held 8 bases outside the gene matches. CDR1 is LGHNA and CDR2 is YNFKEQ in the germline V gene. Written as DNA, the CDR3 is TGTGCCAGCAGCCCGGGACTAGCGGTGACGAGCTCCTACAATGAGCAGTTCTTC. Protein sequence: CASSPGLAVTSSYNEQFF.

This clone was recorded once. V usage is TRBV5-5 and J usage is TRBJ2-1; 9 nucleotides line up with TRBD2. The CDR3 spans 16 residues. Germline V gives CDR1 SGHKS, CDR2 YYEKEE (reference sequence). J lost 2 bases, V lost 4 bases, and 7 bases had no gene match. The CDR3 reads CASSLGLAATYNEQFF. For the CDR3, the DNA is TGTGCCAGCAGCCTGGGACTAGCCGCTACCTACAATGAGCAGTTCTTC. Looking up the rest from reference TRBV5-5 and TRBJ2-1 gives the full variable domain: DAGVTQSPTHLIKTRGQQVTLRCSPISGHKSVSWYQQVLGQGPQFIFQYYEKEERGRGNFPDRFSARQFPNYSSELNVNALLLGDSALYLCASSLGLAATYNEQFFGPGTRLTVL.

This clone has only a few counts. The rearrangement joins TRBV27 to TRBJ2-2; 8 bases match TRBD1. The J segment lost 4 bases and the V segment lost 5 bases, leaving 12 bases of the junction unmatched. There are 17 residues in the CDR3. From germline, CDR1 is MNHEY and CDR2 SMNVEV (reference sequence). The CDR3 nucleotides are TGTGCCAGCAGTCCCCCAAGGACAGGGAGAGGCACCGGGGAGCTGTTTTTT. Translating it yields CASSPPRTGRGTGELFF.

This clone appeared a single time. The genes are TRBV12-5 and TRBJ2-2, with D unresolved. Trimming took off 4 bases at V and 6 bases at J, with 6 bases between the two ends. The germline V gene has CDR1 LGHNT and CDR2 FRNRAP. The CDR3 has 12 amino acids. The CDR3 DNA reads as TGTGCTAGTGGTTCCCTAGCCGGGGAGCTGTTTTTT. Translating gives CASGSLAGELFF.

V gene TRBV7-2 combines with J gene TRBJ1-3; weak D call: TRBD1 (6 bases). V was shortened by 3 bases and J by 0 bases, with 18 bases between the two germline ends. The CDR3 sequence is 18 residues long. Germline loops: CDR1 SGHTA, CDR2 FQGNSA. CDR3 in amino acids: CASSFQTGVPLSGNTIYF. CDR3 coding DNA: TGTGCCAGCAGCTTCCAGACAGGAGTGCCCCTCTCTGGAAACACCATATATTTT.

This chain uses TRBV9 with TRBJ2-3, with 16 bases that match TRBD2. The CDR3 loop spans 18 amino acids. The ends lost 4 bases at V and 6 bases at J; junction bases unmatched: 11. Germline V gives CDR1 SGDLS, CDR2 YYNGEE. The CDR3 DNA follows: TGTGCCAGCAGCTTCACCCCGGGACTAGCGGGAGGGTTGGATACGCAGTATTTT. Amino acids: CASSFTPGLAGGLDTQYF.

The V gene is TRBV6-2 or TRBV6-3, the J gene TRBJ1-5; weak D call: TRBD1 (5 bases). The CDR3 covers 13 residues. The ends were cut back, 2 bases at V and 4 bases at J, with 6 bases in the middle. Germline V gene lookup returns CDR1 MNHEY and CDR2 SVGEGT. The CDR3 here is CASSYTGNQPQHF. The CDR3 DNA reads as TGTGCCAGCAGTTACACAGGAAATCAGCCCCAGCATTTT.

This clone was seen a single time. The chain combines TRBV28 with TRBJ2-7, with 11 bases that match TRBD2. The CDR3 consists of 15 residues. The germline CDR1 and CDR2 sequences are MDHEN and SYDVKM. The trim removed 3 bases at V and 0 bases at J, leaving 1 base unmatched. DNA of the CDR3: TGTGCCAGCAGTTTTAGCGGGAGGGCCTCCTACGAGCAGTACTTC. This encodes CASSFSGRASYEQYF. The whole variable domain, filled in from reference TRBV28 and TRBJ2-7, reads DVKVTQSSRYLVKRTGEKVFLECVQDMDHENMFWYRQDPGLGLRLIYFSYDVKMKEKGDIPEGYSVSREKKERFSLILESASTNQTSMYLCASSFSGRASYEQYFGPGTRLTVT.

V and J are TRBV6-1 and TRBJ2-7, with 8 nucleotides matching TRBD1. Germline trimming cut 2 bases from V and 0 bases from J; bases unmatched to any gene: 9. CDR1 is MNHNS, CDR2 SASEGT, per germline. This CDR3 spans 17 amino acids. This CDR3 reads CASSEMSRGPSSYEQYF. The DNA of the CDR3 is TGTGCCAGCAGTGAAATGAGCAGGGGGCCGAGCTCCTACGAGCAGTACTTC.